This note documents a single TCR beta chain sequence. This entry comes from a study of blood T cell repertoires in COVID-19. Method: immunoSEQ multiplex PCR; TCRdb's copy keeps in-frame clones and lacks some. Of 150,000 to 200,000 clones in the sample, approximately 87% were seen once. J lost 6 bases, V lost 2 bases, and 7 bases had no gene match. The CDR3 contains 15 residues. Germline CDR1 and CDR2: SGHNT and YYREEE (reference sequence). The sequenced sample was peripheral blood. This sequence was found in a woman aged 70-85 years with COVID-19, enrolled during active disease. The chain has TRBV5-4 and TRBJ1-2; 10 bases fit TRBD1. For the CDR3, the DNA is TGTGCCAGCAGCTTTCTGACAGGGGGCGTTGATGGCTACACCTTC. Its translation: CASSFLTGGVDGYTF.